Sequencing of this T cell receptor beta chain was carried out in a study of blood T cells in healthy people across ages (dated by TCRdb to between 2015 and 2016). Looking at the study overall: In model experiments, template switching captured about one uniquely barcoded TCR beta cDNA molecule for every two T cells. Using the same blood draw, the study looked at two additional independent replicas of 1 million unique cDNA reads for two donors, one aged 18 to 30 and the other aged 80 or older. Donors were grouped into four age groups: young (average 16 years), middle-aged (roughly 37), aged (about 59) and long-lived (about 90). Using deep sequencing normalized with unique cDNA molecular identifiers, the study measured how TCR beta repertoire diversity changes with age. To avoid experimental bias, donors of different ages were randomly spread across the sequencing lanes.

Donors were 35 to 40 systemically healthy Caucasian individuals from Russia aged 6 to 90 years. Approximately 10 milliliters of peripheral blood were collected from each donor into EDTA-treated Vacutainer tubes. Ficoll-Paque density-gradient centrifugation was used to isolate PBMCs, with at least 6.5 million per sample. Total RNA was extracted from PBMCs with Trizol reagent, with at least 5 micrograms obtained per sample. Naive CD45RAhigh/CD27high T cell percentages were measured by flow cytometry on a PBMC aliquot from every donor. Relative to germline, V is missing 5 bases and J is missing 5 bases, with 9 bases of the junction outside any gene match. The cysteine opens and the phenylalanine closes a CDR3 of 15 amino acids. The CDR3 DNA has 45 bases and is translated from base 1. CDR1 and CDR2, per the germline V gene, are SGHTA and FQGTGA. Of note for this clonotype: It lacks a known antigen. Per-base qualities were not stored, and no clone one base away is much larger.

The method behind the library was 5' RACE. Sequencing used an Illumina HiSeq 2500. A second PCR of roughly 6 to 12 cycles was run with a J-beta primer mix and a sample-barcoded 5' primer. Each TCR beta cDNA molecule received a unique molecular identifier from a template-switch 5' adaptor carrying 12 random nucleotides. At least 2.5 million CDR3-containing paired-end reads were obtained from each sample. The Mint cDNA synthesis kit, primed by a TRBC-specific oligonucleotide, was used to synthesize first-strand cDNA from all RNA. Following uracil-DNA glycosylase treatment, a first 18-cycle PCR with universal primers M1SS and BC2_uni_R was performed on all cDNA. The authors' pipeline ran thus. Normalization of each sample was performed by random selection of 1 million high-quality reads, each carrying a distinct molecular identifier. Instead of being binned into consensus sequences, reads that shared molecular identifiers were thrown out. CDR3 identification, clonotype clustering and error correction used MiTCR with a Q25 quality threshold and the strictest error-elimination algorithm. A nonparametric unseen species model with Euler transformation was used to estimate lower-bound total TCR beta diversity. TCRdb cleaned the public reads at Q25 with fastp, built clones with MiXCR and kept in-frame beta chains. For every CDR3 protein sequence, its rows merge into one entry that carries the most common genes and DNA. The V and J calls and clone size come from TCRdb's table, not from the authors' own analysis. This sample comprises 540,000 or so distinct CDR3 sequences, 40% to 55% of them detected only once. Around 25% of the sample is held by the ten biggest clonotypes.

What the research found in general, with its limitations: Because the CMV infection status of the donors was unknown, age-related changes in expanded clonotypes may potentially have been confounded. Compared with the aged group, the long-lived group had more naive CD4+ T cells, fewer expanded clones and increased TCR diversity, a pattern suggesting age selection. Conclusive comparison of naive and antigen-experienced compartments was prevented by the profiling of bulk unsorted PBMCs. Estimates of total diversity based on one million sequenced T cells were considered lower bounds and underestimates. A strong correlation was found between observed TCR beta diversity and the percentage of naive T cells measured by flow cytometry. As age increased, observed TCR beta diversity per million T cells dropped in a roughly linear way, and a significant reduction was already evident by age 40.

Sequenced: blood. In this chain, TRBV7-3 is recombined with TRBJ1-2, and 9 junctional nucleotides match TRBD1. The receptor was derived from a man older than 75 in good health. The CDR3 here reads CASSPGSGTGYGYTF. The sequenced DNA: TGTGCCAGCAGCCCGGGATCTGGGACAGGGTATGGCTACACCTTC.